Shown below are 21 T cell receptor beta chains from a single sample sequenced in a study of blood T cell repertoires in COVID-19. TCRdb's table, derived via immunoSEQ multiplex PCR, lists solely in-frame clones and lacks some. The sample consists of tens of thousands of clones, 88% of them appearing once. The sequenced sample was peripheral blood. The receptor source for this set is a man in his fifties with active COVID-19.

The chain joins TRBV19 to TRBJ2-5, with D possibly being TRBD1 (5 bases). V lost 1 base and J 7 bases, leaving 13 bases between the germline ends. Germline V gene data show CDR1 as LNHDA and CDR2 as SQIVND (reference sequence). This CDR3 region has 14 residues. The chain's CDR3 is CASSIGTGSGTQYF. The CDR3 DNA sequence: TGTGCCAGTAGTATAGGAACAGGCTCAGGGACCCAGTACTTC.

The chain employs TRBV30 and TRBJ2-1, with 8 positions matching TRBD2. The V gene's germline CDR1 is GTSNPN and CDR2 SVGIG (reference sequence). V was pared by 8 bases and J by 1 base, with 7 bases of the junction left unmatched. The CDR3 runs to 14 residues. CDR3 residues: CARSGGGSYNEQFF. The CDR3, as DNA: TGTGCCCGAAGCGGGGGCGGGTCCTACAATGAGCAGTTCTTC.

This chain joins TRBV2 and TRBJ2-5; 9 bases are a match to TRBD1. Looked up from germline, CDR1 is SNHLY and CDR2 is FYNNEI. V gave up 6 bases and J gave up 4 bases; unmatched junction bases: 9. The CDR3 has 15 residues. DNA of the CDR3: TGTGCCAGCAGAGCACTACAGGGGGCAGGAGAGACCCAGTACTTC. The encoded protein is CASRALQGAGETQYF. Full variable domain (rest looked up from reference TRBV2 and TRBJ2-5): EPEVTQTPSHQVTQMGQEVILRCVPISNHLYFYWYRQILGQKVEFLVSFYNNEISEKSEIFDDQFSVERPDGSNFTLKIRSTKLEDSAMYFCASRALQGAGETQYFGPGTRLLVL.

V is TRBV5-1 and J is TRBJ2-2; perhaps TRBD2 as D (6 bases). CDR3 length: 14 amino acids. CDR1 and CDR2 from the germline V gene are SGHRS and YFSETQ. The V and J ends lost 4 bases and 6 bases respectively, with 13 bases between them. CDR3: CASSPGGYAGELFF. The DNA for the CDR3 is TGCGCCAGCAGCCCTGGGGGGTACGCCGGGGAGCTGTTTTTT.

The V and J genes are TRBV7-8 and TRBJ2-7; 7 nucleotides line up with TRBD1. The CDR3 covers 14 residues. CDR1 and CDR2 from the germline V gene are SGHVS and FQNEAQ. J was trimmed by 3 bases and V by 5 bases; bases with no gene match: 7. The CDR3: CASSPPGQNYEQYV. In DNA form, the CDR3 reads TGTGCCAGCAGCCCGCCGGGACAGAACTACGAGCAGTACGTC.

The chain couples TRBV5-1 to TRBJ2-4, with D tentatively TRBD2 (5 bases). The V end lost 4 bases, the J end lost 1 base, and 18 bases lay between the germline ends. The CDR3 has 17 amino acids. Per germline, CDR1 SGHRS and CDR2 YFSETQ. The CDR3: CASSPPEAPHAKNIQYF. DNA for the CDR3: TGCGCCAGCAGCCCACCGGAGGCCCCTCACGCCAAAAACATTCAGTACTTC.

The CDR3 nucleotides are TGTGCCAGCAGCCGGACTAGCGGGGGGCCCCCACCATTCAATGAGCAGTTCTTC. Translating it yields CASSRTSGGPPPFNEQFF. J is TRBJ2-1 and V is TRBV4-2; TRBD2 matches at 14 bases. Trimming took 4 bases from V and 6 from J; bases not matched to a gene: 11. The CDR3 length is 18 residues. Germline CDR1 and CDR2: LGHNA and YNFKEQ.

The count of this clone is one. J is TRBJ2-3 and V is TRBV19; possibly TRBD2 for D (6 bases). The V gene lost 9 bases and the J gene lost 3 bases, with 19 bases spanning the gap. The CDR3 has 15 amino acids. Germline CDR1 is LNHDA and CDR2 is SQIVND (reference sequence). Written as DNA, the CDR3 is TGTGCCAGCGAGGGATGGGCTGCGGGGACAGATACGCAGTATTTT. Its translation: CASEGWAAGTDTQYF.

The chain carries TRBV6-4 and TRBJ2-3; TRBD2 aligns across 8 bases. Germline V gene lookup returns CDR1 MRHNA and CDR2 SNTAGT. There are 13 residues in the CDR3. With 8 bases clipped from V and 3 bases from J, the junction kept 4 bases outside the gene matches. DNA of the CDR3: TGTGCCAGCCGGGGGGGCCAAACAGATACGCAGTATTTT. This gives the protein CASRGGQTDTQYF.

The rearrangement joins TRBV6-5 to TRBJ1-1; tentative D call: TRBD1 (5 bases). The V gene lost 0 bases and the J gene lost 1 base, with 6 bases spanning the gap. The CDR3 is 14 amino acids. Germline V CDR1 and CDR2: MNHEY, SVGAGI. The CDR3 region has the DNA TGTGCCAGCAGTTACTCAGGGGAGAACACTGAAGCTTTCTTT. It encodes CASSYSGENTEAFF.

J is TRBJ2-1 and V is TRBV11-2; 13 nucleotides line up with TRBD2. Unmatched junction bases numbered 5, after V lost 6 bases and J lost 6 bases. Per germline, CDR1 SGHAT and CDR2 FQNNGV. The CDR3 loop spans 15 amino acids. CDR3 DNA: TGTGCCAGCAGGGCGGGACTAGCGGGATCCAATGAGCAGTTCTTC. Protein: CASRAGLAGSNEQFF.

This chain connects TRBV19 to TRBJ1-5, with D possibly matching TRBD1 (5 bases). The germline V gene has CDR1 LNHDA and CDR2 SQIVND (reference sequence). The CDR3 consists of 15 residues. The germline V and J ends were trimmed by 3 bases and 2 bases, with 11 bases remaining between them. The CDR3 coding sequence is TGTGCCAGTAGTATGATAGGGGAGGGCAATCAGCCCCAGCATTTT. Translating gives CASSMIGEGNQPQHF.

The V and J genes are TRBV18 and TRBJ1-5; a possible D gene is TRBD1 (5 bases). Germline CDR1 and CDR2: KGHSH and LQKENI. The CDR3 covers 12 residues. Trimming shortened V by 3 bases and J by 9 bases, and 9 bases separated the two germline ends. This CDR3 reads CASSPTERPQHF. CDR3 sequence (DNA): TGTGCCAGCTCACCGACAGAGCGGCCCCAGCATTTT.

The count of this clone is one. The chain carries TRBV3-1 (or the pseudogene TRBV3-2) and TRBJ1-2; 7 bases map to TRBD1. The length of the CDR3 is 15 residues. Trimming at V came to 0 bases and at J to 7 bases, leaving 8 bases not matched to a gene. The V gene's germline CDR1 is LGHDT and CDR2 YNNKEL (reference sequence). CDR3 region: CASSQDNRGTSGYTF. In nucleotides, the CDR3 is TGTGCCAGCAGCCAAGATAACAGGGGAACATCTGGCTACACCTTC.

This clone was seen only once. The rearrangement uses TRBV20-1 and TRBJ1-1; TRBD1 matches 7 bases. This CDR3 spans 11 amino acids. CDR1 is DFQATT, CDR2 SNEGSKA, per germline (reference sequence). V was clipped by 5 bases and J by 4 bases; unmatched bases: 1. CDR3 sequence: CSARDSTEAFF. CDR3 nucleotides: TGCAGTGCTCGGGACAGCACTGAAGCTTTCTTT.

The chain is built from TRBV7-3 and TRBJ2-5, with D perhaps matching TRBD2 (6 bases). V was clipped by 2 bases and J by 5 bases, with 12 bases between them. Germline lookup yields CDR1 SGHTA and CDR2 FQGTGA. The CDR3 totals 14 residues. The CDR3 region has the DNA TGTGCCAGCAGCTTAGGTACCGGAGGGGAGACCCAGTACTTC. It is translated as CASSLGTGGETQYF. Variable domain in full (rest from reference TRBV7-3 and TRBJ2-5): GAGVSQTPSNKVTEKGKYVELRCDPISGHTALYWYRQSLGQGPEFLIYFQGTGAADDSGLPNDRFFAVRPEGSVSTLKIQRTERGDSAVYLCASSLGTGGETQYFGPGTRLLVL.

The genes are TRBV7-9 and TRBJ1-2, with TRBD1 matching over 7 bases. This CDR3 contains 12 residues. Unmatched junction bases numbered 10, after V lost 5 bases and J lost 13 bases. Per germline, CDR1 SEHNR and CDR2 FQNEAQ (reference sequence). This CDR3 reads CASSAGQRVSTF. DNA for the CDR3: TGTGCCAGCAGCGCGGGACAGAGAGTTTCCACCTTC.

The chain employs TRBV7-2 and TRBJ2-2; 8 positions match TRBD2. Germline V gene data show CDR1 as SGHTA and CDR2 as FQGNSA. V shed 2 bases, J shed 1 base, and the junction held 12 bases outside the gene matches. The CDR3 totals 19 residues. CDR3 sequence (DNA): TGTGCCAGCAGCTTAAGCCGCCTGGGACTAGGAAGGAACACCGGGGAGCTGTTTTTT. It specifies CASSLSRLGLGRNTGELFF.

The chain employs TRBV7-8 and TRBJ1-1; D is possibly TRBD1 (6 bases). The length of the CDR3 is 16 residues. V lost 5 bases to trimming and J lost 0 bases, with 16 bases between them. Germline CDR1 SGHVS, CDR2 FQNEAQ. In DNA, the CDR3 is TGTGCCAGCAGCCCTGCCCCCAGGGGAATGAACACTGAAGCTTTCTTT. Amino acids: CASSPAPRGMNTEAFF.

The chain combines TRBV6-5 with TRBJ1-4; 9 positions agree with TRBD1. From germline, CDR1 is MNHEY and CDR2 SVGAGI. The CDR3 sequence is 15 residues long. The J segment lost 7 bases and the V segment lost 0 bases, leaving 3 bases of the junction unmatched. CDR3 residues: CASSYSGTGFEKLFF. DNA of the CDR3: TGTGCCAGCAGTTACTCTGGGACAGGGTTTGAAAAACTGTTTTTT.

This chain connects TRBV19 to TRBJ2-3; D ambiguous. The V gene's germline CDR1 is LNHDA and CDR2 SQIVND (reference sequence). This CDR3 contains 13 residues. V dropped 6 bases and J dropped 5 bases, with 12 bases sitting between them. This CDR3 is CASSKSRVDTQYF. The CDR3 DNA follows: TGTGCCAGTAGCAAATCCCGGGTAGATACGCAGTATTTT.